This T cell receptor beta chain was obtained from a study of shared clonotypes between healthy human individuals. Some clones are missing from TCRdb's copy, which holds only in-frame ones; the method was immunoSEQ multiplex PCR. Among about 1 million clones listed, under 80% were seen once. This clone was seen only a few times. Source material: memory CD4+ T cells sorted from blood. Subset denoted: CD45RA-negative fraction. The TCR comes from a young man in good health.

The DNA for the CDR3 is TGTGCCAGCAGCTTAGCCCAGTCAGCGTCGGAGACCCAGTACTTC. This sequence encodes CASSLAQSASETQYF. The rearrangement uses TRBV13 and TRBJ2-5, with D hard to call. Germline CDR1 PRHDT, CDR2 FYEKMQ (reference sequence). The CDR3 loop spans 15 amino acids. With 1 base removed from V and 5 bases from J, the gap between germline ends came to 14 bases. The full variable domain, with the rest looked up from reference TRBV13 and TRBJ2-5, is AAGVIQSPRHLIKEKRETATLKCYPIPRHDTVYWYQQGPGQDPQFLISFYEKMQSDKGSIPDRFSAQQFSDYHSELNMSSLELGDSALYFCASSLAQSASETQYFGPGTRLLVL.